This paragraph reports one T cell receptor beta chain. What it binds is not known. This specimen comes from a study of T cells after yellow fever vaccination. V was shortened by 7 bases and J by 5 bases, with 7 bases between the two germline ends. The CDR3 runs 11 residues. CDR1 SEHNR and CDR2 FQNEAQ come from the germline V gene (reference sequence). UMIs were added to TCR cDNA along with a universal primer site when it was made by 5'RACE template switching. TCRdb independently ran MiXCR on the 5' RACE reads; one entry per CDR3 protein. The sample has more than 300,000 distinct CDR3 sequences, 3.5% to 4.5% seen once. Overall study findings and caveats: Detected again after the booster were most primary-vaccination clones, at about 96% CD4 and around 91% CD8. Relatively few clonotypes were ones that appeared in both CD4 and CD8 compartments.

The chain combines TRBV7-9 with TRBJ2-3; D gene unclear. Sequenced here: PBMCs, sampled 15 days after the yellow fever booster vaccination. The sequence derives from a young man who received the YFV17D yellow fever vaccine. Here the CDR3 reads CASTSRDTQYF. CDR3 coding DNA: TGTGCCAGCACCTCAAGAGATACGCAGTATTTT.